Sequencing of this T cell receptor beta chain was carried out in a study of breast tumors, draining lymph nodes, adjacent tissues (dated by TCRdb to the mid-2010s). At the level of the whole study: The study compared TCR beta repertoires across tumor, adjacent nontumor tissue and axillary lymph nodes from breast cancer patients. The study aimed to assess the relationships and possible T-cell exchange between tumor, surrounding tissue and draining lymph node repertoires in human breast cancer.

This clonotype showed up many times. Its antigen target is currently unknown. No base-level quality is on record; no much larger clone is a single base apart. Lymph node samples came from the axillary draining lymph nodes of breast cancer patients. Study-wide conclusions, independent of this receptor: In luminal-like breast cancer, tumor and nontumor tissue repertoires resembled each other significantly more than in basal-like breast cancer. Tumors showed preferential V and J gene usage, and their T-cell repertoire diversity fell below that of lymph nodes yet above that of nontumor tissue. Rather than being directly demonstrated, the conclusion that tumor T cells originate in lymph nodes was presented as consistent with a hypothesis. The data were judged consistent with most tumor T cells deriving from the lymph node and then expanding within tumor tissue.

TCRdb shows the sequencer as Illumina HiSeq 2000. TCR beta chain libraries were generated by multiplex PCR amplification. The amplified TCR beta chain products were analyzed by high-throughput sequencing. Clones were called with MiXCR by TCRdb after fastp trimmed the public reads at Q25, and only in-frame beta chains were retained. One record per CDR3 amino acid sequence lists the most common genes and DNA. The table for this sample lists about 150,000 distinct CDR3 sequences; 20% to 25% of them were counted only once. The ten largest clones represent just over 2.5% of the sample. The junction shows trimming of 2 bases on V and 0 bases on J, plus 13 bases between the germline ends. CDR1 and CDR2 were assigned from the germline V gene as SGHNT and YENEEA. Including cysteine and phenylalanine, the CDR3 has 16 amino acids. The retained sequence is limited to the CDR3, 48 bases, with the frame set at the first base.

The chain is encoded by TRBV11-3 joined to TRBJ2-5; TRBD2 might be the D gene, on 6 matching bases. This TCR derives from a female donor with breast cancer. Some clones in this sample may be carry-over from other donors' samples. Input material: axillary lymph node tissue. The nucleotides read TGTGCCAGCAGCTTAACTGGCGGAGGGTACCAAGAGACCCAGTACTTC. This translates into CASSLTGGGYQETQYF.